This T cell receptor beta chain emerged from a study of shared clonotypes between healthy human individuals. The CDR3 is 15 amino acids. Trimming removed 3 bases at V and 6 bases at J, with 17 bases between. The germline V gene has CDR1 MNHEY and CDR2 SMNVEV (reference sequence). This table comes from immunoSEQ multiplex PCR, and its TCRdb copy is limited to in-frame clones, with some not included. The data show about 320,000 clones, roughly 91% seen once. About this clone itself: No antigen is known for it.

General study findings and limits: When naive CD4 clonotypes were compared across a handful of donors, 4% to 5.5% were shared.

The chain links TRBV27 to TRBJ1-2; D is unresolved. This receptor was taken from a man younger than 35 in good health. Sequenced: memory CD8+ T cells sorted from blood. Sample subset: CD45RO+ cells pooled with CCR7-negative TemRA cells. In DNA, the CDR3 is TGTGCCAGCAGTTTTCTCCGGGAGTCGGTCAATGGCTACACCTTC. Translating gives CASSFLRESVNGYTF.